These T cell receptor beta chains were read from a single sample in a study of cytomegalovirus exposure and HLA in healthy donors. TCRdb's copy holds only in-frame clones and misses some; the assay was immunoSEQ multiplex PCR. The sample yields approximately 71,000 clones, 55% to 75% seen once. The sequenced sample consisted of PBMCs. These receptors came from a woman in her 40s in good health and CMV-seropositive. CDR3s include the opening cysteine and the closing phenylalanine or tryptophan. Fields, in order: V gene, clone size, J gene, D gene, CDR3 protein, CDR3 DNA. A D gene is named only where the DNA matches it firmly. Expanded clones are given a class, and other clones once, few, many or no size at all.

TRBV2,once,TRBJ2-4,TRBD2,CASSGLAGGLAKNIQYF,TGTGCCAGCAGTGGACTAGCGGGGGGCTTAGCCAAAAACATTCAGTACTTC
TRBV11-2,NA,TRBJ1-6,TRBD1,CASSLDATGANSPLHF,TGTGCCAGCAGCTTAGACGCGACAGGGGCGAATTCACCCCTCCACTTT
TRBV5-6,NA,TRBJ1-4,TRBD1,CASSYYRGGEKLFF,TGTGCCAGCAGCTATTACAGGGGAGGCGAAAAACTGTTTTTT
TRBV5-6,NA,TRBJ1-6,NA,CASSLREGGNSPLHF,TGTGCCAGCAGCTTGAGGGAGGGCGGTAATTCACCCCTCCACTTT
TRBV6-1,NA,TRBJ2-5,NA,CASTLTNRVETQYF,TGTGCCAGCACCCTAACAAACAGGGTGGAGACCCAGTACTTC
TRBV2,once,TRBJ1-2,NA,CASSGTHSGGYTF,TGTGCCAGCAGTGGGACCCACTCGGGGGGCTACACCTTC
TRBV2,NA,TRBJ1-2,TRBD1,CATKRRTGGYTF,TGTGCCACCAAAAGACGGACAGGTGGCTACACCTTC
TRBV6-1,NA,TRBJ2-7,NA,CASLEAVTTYEQYF,TGTGCCAGCCTGGAGGCGGTCACCACCTACGAGCAGTACTTC
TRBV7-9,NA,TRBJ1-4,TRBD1,CASSLRTGTDSEKLFF,TGTGCCAGCAGCCTAAGGACCGGGACAGATTCAGAAAAACTGTTTTTT
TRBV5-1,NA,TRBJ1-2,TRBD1,CASSLEGGGYGYTF,TGCGCCAGCAGCTTGGAAGGGGGCGGCTATGGCTACACCTTC
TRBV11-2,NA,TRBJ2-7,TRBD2,CASSLRASGGPIYEQYF,TGTGCCAGCAGCTTAAGGGCTAGCGGGGGGCCTATTTACGAGCAGTACTTC
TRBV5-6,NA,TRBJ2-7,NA,CASSPPNEQYF,TGTGCCAGCAGCCCTCCCAACGAGCAGTACTTC
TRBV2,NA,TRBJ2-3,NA,CASNVGRTDTQYF,TGTGCCAGCAATGTTGGCAGAACAGATACGCAGTATTTT
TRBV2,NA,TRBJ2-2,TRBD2,CASSEWSGRSNTGELFF,TGTGCCAGCAGTGAGTGGAGCGGGAGATCGAACACCGGGGAGCTGTTTTTT
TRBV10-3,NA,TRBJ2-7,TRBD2,CAIQLAGNYEQYF,TGTGCCATTCAGCTAGCGGGGAACTACGAGCAGTACTTC
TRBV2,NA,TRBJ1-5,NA,CASSEVAGRQPQHF,TGTGCCAGCAGTGAAGTGGCGGGGCGTCAGCCCCAGCATTTT
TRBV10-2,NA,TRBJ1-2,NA,CASSDVDSLRRVYTF,TGCGCCAGCAGTGATGTCGACAGCCTACGTCGGGTCTACACCTTC
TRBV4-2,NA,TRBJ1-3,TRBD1,CASSYRGRGGYTIYF,TGTGCCAGCAGCTACAGGGGGCGAGGGGGATACACCATATATTTT
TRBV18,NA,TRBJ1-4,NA,CASSPTTVLNEKLFF,TGTGCCAGCTCACCAACGACAGTTCTAAATGAAAAACTGTTTTTT
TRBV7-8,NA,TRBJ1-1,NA,CASSRRGGPGPEAFF,TGTGCCAGCAGCCGAAGGGGAGGCCCTGGACCTGAAGCTTTCTTT
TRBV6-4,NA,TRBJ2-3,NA,CASSPSPRASTDTQYF,TGTGCCAGCAGCCCCTCGCCCAGGGCTAGCACAGATACGCAGTATTTT
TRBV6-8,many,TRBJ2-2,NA,CASSYWQGRAGELFF,TGTGCCAGCAGTTACTGGCAGGGAAGGGCCGGGGAGCTGTTTTTT
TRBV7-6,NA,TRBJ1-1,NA,CASSLQGGESTEAFF,TGTGCCAGCAGCTTACAAGGGGGGGAGAGCACTGAAGCTTTCTTT
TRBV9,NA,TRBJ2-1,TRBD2,CASSVGGTINNEQFF,TGTGCCAGCAGCGTAGGGGGGACTATAAACAATGAGCAGTTCTTC
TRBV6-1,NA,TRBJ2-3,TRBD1,CASVRGPLTDTQYF,TGTGCCAGCGTCAGGGGGCCCCTCACAGATACGCAGTATTTT
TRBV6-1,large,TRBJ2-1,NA,CASSLQVADYNEQFF,TGTGCCAGCAGCCTCCAGGTAGCGGACTACAATGAGCAGTTCTTC
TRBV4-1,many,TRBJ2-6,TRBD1,CASSQDAGGFSGANVLTF,TGCGCCAGCAGCCAAGATGCAGGGGGCTTCTCTGGGGCCAACGTCCTGACTTTC
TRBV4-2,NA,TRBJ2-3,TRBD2,CASSQVGGGAADTQYF,TGTGCCAGCAGCCAAGTTGGCGGGGGGGCCGCAGATACGCAGTATTTT
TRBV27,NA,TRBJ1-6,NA,CASSSNPRSLAYSPLHF,TGTGCCAGCAGTTCCAATCCAAGATCGTTAGCTTATTCACCCCTCCACTTT
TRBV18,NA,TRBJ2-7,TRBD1,CASSLGTADYEQYF,TGTGCCAGCTCTCTCGGGACAGCGGACTACGAGCAGTACTTC
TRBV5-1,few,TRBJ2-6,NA,CASSATNSGANVLTF,TGCGCCAGCAGCGCAACTAACTCTGGGGCCAACGTCCTGACTTTC
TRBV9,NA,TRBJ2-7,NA,CASSVGSPGAYEQYF,TGTGCCAGCAGCGTAGGATCTCCAGGGGCCTACGAGCAGTACTTC
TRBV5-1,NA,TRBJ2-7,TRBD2,CASSFTSGGAYEQYF,TGCGCCAGCAGCTTCACTAGCGGGGGGGCCTACGAGCAGTACTTC
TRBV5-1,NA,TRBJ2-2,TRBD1,CASSGTGGAQGTGELFF,TGCGCCAGCAGCGGGACAGGGGGCGCCCAGGGCACCGGGGAGCTGTTTTTT
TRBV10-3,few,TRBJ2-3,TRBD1,CASSEGQGADTQYF,TGTGCCAGCAGTGAAGGACAGGGGGCAGATACGCAGTATTTT
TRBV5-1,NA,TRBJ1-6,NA,CASRHPRGENSPLHF,TGCGCCAGCAGACACCCCAGGGGAGAAAATTCACCCCTCCACTTT
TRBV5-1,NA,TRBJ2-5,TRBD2,CASSRLGTSEETQYF,TGCGCCAGCAGCCGCCTCGGGACTAGCGAAGAGACCCAGTACTTC
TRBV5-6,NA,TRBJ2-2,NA,CASSFGPGGAGELFF,TGTGCCAGCAGCTTTGGGCCAGGCGGGGCCGGGGAGCTGTTTTTT
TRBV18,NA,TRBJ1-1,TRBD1,CASSPGGTGTFF,TGTGCCAGCTCACCCGGAGGGACAGGCACTTTCTTT
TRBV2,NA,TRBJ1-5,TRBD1,CASIPSPRQGGENNQPQHF,TGTGCCAGCATCCCAAGTCCCCGACAGGGGGGAGAGAACAATCAGCCCCAGCATTTT
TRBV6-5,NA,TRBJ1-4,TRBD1,CASSPTGSNEKLFF,TGTGCCAGCAGCCCGACAGGGTCCAATGAAAAACTGTTTTTT
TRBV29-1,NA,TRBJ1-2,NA,CSVGRGEGNGYTF,TGCAGCGTCGGGCGCGGGGAGGGCAATGGCTACACCTTC
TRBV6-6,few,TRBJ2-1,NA,CASSPGGSNEQFF,TGTGCCAGCAGCCCTGGCGGCTCGAATGAGCAGTTCTTC
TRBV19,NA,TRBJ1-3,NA,CASRVPGAGNTIYF,TGTGCCAGTAGAGTACCAGGGGCCGGAAACACCATATATTTT
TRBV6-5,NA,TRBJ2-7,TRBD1,CASSRQGPSYEQYF,TGTGCCAGCAGCAGACAGGGGCCGTCCTACGAGCAGTACTTC
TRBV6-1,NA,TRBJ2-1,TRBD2,CASSATGGGYNEQFF,TGTGCCAGCAGTGCGACGGGCGGGGGCTACAATGAGCAGTTCTTC
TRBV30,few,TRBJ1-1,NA,CAWSPAAGAFF,TGTGCCTGGAGTCCGGCGGCGGGCGCTTTCTTT
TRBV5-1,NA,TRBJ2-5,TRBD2,CASSRNSGGRQETQYF,TGCGCCAGCAGCCGAAATAGCGGGGGGCGCCAAGAGACCCAGTACTTC
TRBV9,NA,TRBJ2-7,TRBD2,CASSVGVGLEAYEQYF,TGTGCCAGCAGCGTAGGAGTGGGACTAGAGGCCTACGAGCAGTACTTC
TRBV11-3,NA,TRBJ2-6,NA,CASSLGLGLQSGANVLTF,TGTGCCAGCAGCTTAGGTCTGGGGCTTCAGTCTGGGGCCAACGTCCTGACTTTC
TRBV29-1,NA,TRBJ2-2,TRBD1,CSAGGAVSGELFF,TGCAGCGCAGGGGGCGCGGTTTCCGGGGAGCTGTTTTTT